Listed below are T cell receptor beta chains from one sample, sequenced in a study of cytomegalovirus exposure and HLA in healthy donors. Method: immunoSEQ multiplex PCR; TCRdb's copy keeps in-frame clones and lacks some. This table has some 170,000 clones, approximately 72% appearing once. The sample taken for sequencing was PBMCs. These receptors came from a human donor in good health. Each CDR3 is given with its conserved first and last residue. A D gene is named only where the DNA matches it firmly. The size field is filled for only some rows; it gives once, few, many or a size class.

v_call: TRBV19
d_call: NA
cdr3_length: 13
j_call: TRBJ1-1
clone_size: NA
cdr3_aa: CASSIGQYTEAFF

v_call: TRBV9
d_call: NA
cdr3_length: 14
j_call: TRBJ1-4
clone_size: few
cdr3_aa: CASSKTGTNEKLFF

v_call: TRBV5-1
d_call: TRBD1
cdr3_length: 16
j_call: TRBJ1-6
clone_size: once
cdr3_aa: CASSSQGASNNSPLHF

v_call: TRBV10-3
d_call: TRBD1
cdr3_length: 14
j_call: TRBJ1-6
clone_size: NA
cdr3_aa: CAISSGTGDSPLHF

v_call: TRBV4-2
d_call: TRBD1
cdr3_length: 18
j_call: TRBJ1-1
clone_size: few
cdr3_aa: CASSQRGQGAKQNTEAFF

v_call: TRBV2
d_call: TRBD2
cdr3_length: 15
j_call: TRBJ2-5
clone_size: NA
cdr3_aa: CASSEFLAGVQEQYF

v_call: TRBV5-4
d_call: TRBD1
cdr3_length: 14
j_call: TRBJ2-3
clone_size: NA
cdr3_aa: CASSLRGGSDTQYF

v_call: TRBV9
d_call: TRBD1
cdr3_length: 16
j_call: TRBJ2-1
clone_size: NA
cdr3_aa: CASSVVPQGKGNEQFF

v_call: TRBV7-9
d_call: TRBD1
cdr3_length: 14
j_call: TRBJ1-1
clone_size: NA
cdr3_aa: CASSLARGRTEAFF

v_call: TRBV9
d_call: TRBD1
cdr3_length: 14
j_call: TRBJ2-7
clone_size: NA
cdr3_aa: CASSPRTGGYEQYF

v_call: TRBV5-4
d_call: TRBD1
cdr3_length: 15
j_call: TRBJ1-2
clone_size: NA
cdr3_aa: CASSLGDRGSYGYTF

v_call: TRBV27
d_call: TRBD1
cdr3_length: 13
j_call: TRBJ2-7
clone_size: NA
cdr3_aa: CASTGQGVNEQYF

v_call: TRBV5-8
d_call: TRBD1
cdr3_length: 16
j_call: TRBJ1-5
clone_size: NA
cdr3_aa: CASSLVRDRGSQPQHF

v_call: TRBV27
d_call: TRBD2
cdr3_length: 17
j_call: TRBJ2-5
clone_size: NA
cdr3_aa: CASGPLAGAEEKETQYF

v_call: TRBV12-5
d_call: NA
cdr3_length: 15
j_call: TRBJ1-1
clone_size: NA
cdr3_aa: CASGLVGGLNTEAFF

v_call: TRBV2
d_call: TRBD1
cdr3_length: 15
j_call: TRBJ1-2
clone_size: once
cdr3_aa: CASRRTGPPNYGYTF

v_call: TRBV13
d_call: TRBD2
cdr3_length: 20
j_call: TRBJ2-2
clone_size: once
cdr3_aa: CASSSRTSSIESWVEGELFF

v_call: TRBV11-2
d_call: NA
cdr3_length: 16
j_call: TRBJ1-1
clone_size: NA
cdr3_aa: CASSLSHNGGATEAFF

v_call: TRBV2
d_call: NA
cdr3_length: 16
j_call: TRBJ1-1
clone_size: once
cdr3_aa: CASSRTKTGLNTEAFF

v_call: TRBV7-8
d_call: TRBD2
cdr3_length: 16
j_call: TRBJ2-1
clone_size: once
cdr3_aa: CASSLGTSGGALGQFF

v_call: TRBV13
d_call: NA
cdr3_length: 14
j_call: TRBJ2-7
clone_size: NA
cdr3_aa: CASSPEQGPYEQYF

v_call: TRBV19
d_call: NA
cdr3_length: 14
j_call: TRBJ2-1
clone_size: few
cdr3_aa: CASSISPAVNEQFF

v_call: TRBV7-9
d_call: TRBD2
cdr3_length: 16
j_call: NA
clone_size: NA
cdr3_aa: CASSPWATSGSYEQYF

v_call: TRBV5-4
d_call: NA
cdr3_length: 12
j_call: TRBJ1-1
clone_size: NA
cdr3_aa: CASSEDRLEAFF

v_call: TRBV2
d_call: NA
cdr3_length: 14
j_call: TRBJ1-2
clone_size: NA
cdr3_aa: CASSERRTGYGYTF

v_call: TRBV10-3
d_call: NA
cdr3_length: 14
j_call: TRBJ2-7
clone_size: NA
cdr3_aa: CATSYRVGVDEQYF

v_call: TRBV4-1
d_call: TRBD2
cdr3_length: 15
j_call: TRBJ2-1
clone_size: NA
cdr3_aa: CASSQDPSGGNEQFF

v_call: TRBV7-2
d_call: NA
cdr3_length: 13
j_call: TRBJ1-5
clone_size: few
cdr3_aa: CASSLVGDQPQHF

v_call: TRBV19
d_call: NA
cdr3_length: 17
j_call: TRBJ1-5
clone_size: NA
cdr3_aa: CASTQPRSKGGNQPQHF

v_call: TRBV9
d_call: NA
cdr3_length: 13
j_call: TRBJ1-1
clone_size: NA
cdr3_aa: CASSLQGGTEAFF

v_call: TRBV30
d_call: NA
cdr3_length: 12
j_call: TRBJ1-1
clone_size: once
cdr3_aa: CAWSPMNTEAFF

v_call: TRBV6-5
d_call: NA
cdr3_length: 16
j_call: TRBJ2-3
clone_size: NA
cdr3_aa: CASSYKEGGPGNTQYF

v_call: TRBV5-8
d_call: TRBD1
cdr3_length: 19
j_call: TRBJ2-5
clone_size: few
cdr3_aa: CASSWGSGQGAMDQETQYF

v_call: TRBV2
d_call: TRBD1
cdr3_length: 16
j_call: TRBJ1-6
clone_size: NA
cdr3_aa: CASSGSTGALDSPLHF

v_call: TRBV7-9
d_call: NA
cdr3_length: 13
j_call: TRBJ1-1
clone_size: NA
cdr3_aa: CATSGPSGTEAFF

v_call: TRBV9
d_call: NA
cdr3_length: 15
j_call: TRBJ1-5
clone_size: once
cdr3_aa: CASSRDRDSNQPQHF

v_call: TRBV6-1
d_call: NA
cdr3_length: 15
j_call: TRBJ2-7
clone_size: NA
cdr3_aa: CASSELWQGSYEQYF

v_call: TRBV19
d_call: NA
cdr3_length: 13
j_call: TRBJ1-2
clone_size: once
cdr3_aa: CASSEQGDYGYTF

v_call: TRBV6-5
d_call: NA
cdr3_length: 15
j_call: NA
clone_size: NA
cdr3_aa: CASSYSSGSSYEQYF

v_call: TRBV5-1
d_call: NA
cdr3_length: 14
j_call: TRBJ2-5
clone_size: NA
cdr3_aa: CASGRGINQETQYF

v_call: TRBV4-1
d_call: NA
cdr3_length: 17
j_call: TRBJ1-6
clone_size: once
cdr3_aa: CASSQPLAGSGDSPLHF

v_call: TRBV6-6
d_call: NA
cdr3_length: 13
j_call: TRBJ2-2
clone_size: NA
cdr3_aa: CASSTQGAGELFF

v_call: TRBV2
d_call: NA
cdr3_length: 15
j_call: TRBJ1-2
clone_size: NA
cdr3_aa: CAGRTLTTGNYGYTF

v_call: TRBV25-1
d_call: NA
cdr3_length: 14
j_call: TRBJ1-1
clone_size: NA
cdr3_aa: CASSDLGAETEAFF

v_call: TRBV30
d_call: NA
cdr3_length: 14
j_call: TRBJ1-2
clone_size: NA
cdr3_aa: CAWSVLGAGVGYTF

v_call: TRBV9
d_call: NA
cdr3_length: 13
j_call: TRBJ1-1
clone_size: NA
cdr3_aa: CASSPQGNTEAFF